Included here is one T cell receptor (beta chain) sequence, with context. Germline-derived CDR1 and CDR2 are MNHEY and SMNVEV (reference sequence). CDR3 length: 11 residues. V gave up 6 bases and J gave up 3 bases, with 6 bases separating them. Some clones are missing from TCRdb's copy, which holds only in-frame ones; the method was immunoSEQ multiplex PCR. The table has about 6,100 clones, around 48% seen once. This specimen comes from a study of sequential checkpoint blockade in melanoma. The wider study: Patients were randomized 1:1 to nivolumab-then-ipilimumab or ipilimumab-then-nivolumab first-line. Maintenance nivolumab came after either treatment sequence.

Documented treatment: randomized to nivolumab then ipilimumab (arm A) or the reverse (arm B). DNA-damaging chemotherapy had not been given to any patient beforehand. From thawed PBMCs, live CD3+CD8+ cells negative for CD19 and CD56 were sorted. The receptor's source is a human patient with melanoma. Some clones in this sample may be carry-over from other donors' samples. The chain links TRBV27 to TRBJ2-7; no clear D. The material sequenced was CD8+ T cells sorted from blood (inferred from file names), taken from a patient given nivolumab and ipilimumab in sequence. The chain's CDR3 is CASRSFYEQYF. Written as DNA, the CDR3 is TGTGCCAGCAGGAGTTTCTACGAGCAGTACTTC.